This T cell receptor beta chain was documented in a study of control samples from healthy donors and cancer patients. The V and J ends lost 5 bases and 0 bases respectively, with 8 bases between them. This CDR3 comprises 14 residues. Germline values: CDR1 SGHNT, CDR2 YENEEA. TCRdb's table, derived via immunoSEQ multiplex PCR, lists solely in-frame clones and lacks some. The table lists 250,000 to 300,000 clones, over 70% of them singletons. Sequenced input: PBMCs. The chain carries TRBV11-3 and TRBJ2-1; possible D gene TRBD2, 5 bases. This sequence originates from a woman aged 60-75 years with lung cancer. CDR3 protein: CASSQGSSYNEQFF. For the CDR3, the DNA is TGTGCCAGCAGCCAAGGGAGCTCCTACAATGAGCAGTTCTTC.